This T cell receptor beta chain was found in a study of T cells after yellow fever vaccination. General study points: Compared with primary, the secondary response was weaker and peaked at day 5, not 15.

Germline loops: CDR1 SNHLY, CDR2 FYNNEI. The CDR3 loop spans 16 amino acids. Trimming cost V 2 bases and J 8 bases; bases outside gene matches: 11. This clonotype appeared many times. Antigen unknown. In making TCR cDNA, 5'RACE template switching added a universal primer site and UMIs to it. One entry per CDR3 protein, called by TCRdb with MiXCR from the 5' RACE reads. The table has under 600,000 distinct CDR3 sequences, about 13% seen once; the top ten hold more than 13%. The sample consisted of PBMCs, taken on the day of the yellow fever booster vaccination. This chain links TRBV2 with TRBJ2-1; 8 nucleotides agree with TRBD2. This receptor was taken from a man between 25 and 39 years old who received the YFV17D yellow fever vaccine. The CDR3 coding sequence is TGTGCCAGCAGTGAATCCCTAGCGGGTGTCATCGATGAGCAGTTCTTC. Translated, it gives CASSESLAGVIDEQFF.